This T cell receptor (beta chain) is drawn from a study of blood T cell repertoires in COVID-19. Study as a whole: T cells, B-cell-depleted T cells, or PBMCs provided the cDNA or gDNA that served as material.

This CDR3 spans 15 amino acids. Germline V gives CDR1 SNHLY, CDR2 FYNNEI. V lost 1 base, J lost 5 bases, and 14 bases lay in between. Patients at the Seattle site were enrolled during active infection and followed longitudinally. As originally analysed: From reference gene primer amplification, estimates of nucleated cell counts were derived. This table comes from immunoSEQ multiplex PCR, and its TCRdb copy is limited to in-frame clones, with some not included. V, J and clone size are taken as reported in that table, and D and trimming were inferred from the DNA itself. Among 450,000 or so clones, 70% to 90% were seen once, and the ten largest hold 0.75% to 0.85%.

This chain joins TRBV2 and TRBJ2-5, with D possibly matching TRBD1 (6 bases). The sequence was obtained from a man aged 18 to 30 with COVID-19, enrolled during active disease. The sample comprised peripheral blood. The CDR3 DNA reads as TGTGCCAGCAGTGAAGGATACAGGGATGTGGAGACCCAGTACTTC. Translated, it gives CASSEGYRDVETQYF.